This note documents a single T cell receptor beta chain sequence. This entry is derived from a study of CD8 T cells in Susac syndrome. RNA in amounts of about 0.5 to 1 ug was reverse transcribed with random hexamers. MiXCR was run by TCRdb on the immunoSEQ multiplex PCR reads, yielding one entry per CDR3 protein. The data hold 160,000 or so distinct CDR3 sequences, with around 92% observed a single time. V lost 3 bases, J lost 4 bases, and 5 bases stayed unmatched. The germline V gene has CDR1 SGDLS and CDR2 YYNGEE. The CDR3 totals 15 residues. The chain joins TRBV9 to TRBJ1-3; 9 bases map to TRBD1. This TCR came from a human donor in good health. Material for sequencing was CD4+ T cells from PBMCs. CDR3: CASSARTGDGNTIYF. CDR3 nucleotide sequence: TGTGCCAGCAGCGCCAGGACAGGGGACGGAAACACCATATATTTT. Full variable domain (rest looked up from reference TRBV9 and TRBJ1-3): DSGVTQTPKHLITATGQRVTLRCSPRSGDLSVYWYQQSLDQGLQFLIQYYNGEERAKGNILERFSAQQFPDLHSELNLSSLELGDSALYFCASSARTGDGNTIYFGEGSWLTVV.